This note documents a single T cell receptor beta chain sequence. An end of the junction differs from the germline gene, which may be a read error. Germline V CDR1 and CDR2: SGHTA, FQGTGA. The length of the CDR3 is 12 residues. This entry belongs to a study of blood T cells in healthy people across ages. The second PCR ran roughly 6 to 11 cycles with a sample-barcoded 5' primer and J-beta primers. From the 5' RACE reads, TCRdb called clonotypes with MiXCR, one entry per CDR3 protein. The sample consists of roughly 680,000 distinct CDR3 sequences, 52% of them appearing once. The clonotype originates from a woman at least 80 years old in good health. The chain uses TRBV7-3 and TRBJ2-3; no definite D call. Sequenced: blood. CDR3 DNA: TGTGCCAGCAGCATTAGCATAGATACGCAGTATTTT. Protein sequence: CASSISIDTQYF.